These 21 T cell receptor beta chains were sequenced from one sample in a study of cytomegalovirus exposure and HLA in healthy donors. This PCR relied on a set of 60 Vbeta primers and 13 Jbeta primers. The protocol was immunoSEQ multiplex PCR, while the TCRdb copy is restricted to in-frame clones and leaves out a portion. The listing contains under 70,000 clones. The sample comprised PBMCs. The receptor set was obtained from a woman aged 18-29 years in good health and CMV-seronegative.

CDR3 nucleotide sequence: TGTGCCAGTAGGATCCGGGACAGGGGATACCAGAACACTGAAGCTTTCTTT. Its protein is CASRIRDRGYQNTEAFF. The chain has TRBV19 and TRBJ1-1; 10 bases are shared with TRBD1. Germline loops: CDR1 LNHDA, CDR2 SQIVND (reference sequence). J was trimmed by 1 base and V by 6 bases; bases with no gene match: 11. The CDR3 is 17 residues long. The whole variable domain, filled in from reference TRBV19 and TRBJ1-1, reads DGGITQSPKYLFRKEGQNVTLSCEQNLNHDAMYWYRQDPGQGLRLIYYSQIVNDFQKGDIAEGYSVSREKKESFPLTVTSAQKNPTAFYLCASRIRDRGYQNTEAFFGQGTRLTVV.

DNA for the CDR3: TGTGCCAGCAGCAAAAACAGGTTCGATAATAGCAATCAGCCCCAGCATTTT. It codes for CASSKNRFDNSNQPQHF. This chain connects TRBV21-1 to TRBJ1-5; the listed D gene, TRBD1, was not tested against the DNA. TRBV21-1 is a known pseudogene. The CDR3 loop spans 17 amino acids.

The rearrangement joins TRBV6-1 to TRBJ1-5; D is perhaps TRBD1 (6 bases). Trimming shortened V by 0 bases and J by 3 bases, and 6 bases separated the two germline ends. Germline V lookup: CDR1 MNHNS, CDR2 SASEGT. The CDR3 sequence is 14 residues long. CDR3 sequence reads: CASSEAGHNQPQHF. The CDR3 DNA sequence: TGTGCCAGCAGTGAAGCGGGACACAATCAGCCCCAGCATTTT.

CDR3 sequence (DNA): TGTGCCAGCAGCTTGGGGAGCAAAATTGGAGATACGCAGTATTTT. Translated, it gives CASSLGSKIGDTQYF. V usage is TRBV5-4 and J usage is TRBJ2-3; D is ambiguous. CDR3 length: 15 residues. Germline-derived CDR1 and CDR2 are SGHNT and YYREEE (reference sequence). Trimming removed 0 bases at V and 5 bases at J, with 13 bases between.

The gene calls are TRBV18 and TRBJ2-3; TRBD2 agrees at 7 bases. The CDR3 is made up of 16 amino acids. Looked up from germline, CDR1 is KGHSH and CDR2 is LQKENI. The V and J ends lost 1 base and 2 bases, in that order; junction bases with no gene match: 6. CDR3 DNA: TGTGCCAGCTCACCACTCGAACTAGCGATCACAGATACGCAGTATTTT. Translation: CASSPLELAITDTQYF.

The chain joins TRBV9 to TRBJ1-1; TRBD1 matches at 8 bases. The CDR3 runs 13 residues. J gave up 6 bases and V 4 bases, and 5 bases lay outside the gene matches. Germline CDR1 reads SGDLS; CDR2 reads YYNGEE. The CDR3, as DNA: TGTGCCAGCAGCAGATTACAGGGGGCTGAAGCTTTCTTT. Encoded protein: CASSRLQGAEAFF.

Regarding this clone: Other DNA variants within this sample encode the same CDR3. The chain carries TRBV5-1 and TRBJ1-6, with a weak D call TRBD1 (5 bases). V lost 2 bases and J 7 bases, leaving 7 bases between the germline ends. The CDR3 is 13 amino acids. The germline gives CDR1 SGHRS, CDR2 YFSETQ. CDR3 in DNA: TGCGCCAGCAGCTTCCAGGGAAATTCACCCCTCCACTTT. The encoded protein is CASSFQGNSPLHF. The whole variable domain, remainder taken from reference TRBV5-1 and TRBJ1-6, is KAGVTQTPRYLIKTRGQQVTLSCSPISGHRSVSWYQQTPGQGLQFLFEYFSETQRNKGNFPGRFSGRQFSNSRSEMNVSTLELGDSALYLCASSFQGNSPLHFGNGTRLTVT.

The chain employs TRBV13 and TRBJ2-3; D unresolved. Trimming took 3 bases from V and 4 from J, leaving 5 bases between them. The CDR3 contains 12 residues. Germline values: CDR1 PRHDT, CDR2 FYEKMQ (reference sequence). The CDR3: CASSFSADTQYF. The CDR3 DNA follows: TGTGCCAGCAGCTTTTCTGCAGATACGCAGTATTTT.

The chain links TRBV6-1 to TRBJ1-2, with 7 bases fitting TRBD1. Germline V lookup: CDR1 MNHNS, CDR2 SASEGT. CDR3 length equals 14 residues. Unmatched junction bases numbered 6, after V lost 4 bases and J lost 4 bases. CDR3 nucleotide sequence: TGTGCCAGCAGTGCGTACAGGGGCAGCTATGGCTACACCTTC. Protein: CASSAYRGSYGYTF.

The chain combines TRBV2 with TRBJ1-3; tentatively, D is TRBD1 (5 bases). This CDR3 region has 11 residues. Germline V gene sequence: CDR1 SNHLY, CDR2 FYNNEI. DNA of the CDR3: TGTGCTCAGGGTGCTGGAAACACCATATATTTT. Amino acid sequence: CAQGAGNTIYF.

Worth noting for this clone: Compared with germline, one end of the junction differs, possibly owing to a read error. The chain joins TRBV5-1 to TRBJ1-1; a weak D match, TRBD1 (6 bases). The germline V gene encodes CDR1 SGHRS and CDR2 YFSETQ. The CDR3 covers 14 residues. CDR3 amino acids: CASSWAGANTEDFF. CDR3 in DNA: TGCGCCAGCAGCTGGGCAGGGGCGAACACTGAAGATTTCTTT.

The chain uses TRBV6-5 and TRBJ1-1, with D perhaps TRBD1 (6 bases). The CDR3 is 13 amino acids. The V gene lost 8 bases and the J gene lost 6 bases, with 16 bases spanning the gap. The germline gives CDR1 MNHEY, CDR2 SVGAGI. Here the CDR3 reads CASAGAHLSEAFF. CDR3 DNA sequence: TGTGCCAGCGCGGGGGCGCATTTGTCTGAAGCTTTCTTT.

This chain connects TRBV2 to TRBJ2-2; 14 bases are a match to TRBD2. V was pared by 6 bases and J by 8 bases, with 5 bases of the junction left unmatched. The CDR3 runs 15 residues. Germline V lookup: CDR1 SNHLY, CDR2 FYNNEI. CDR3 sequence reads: CASRSGTSGGGELFF. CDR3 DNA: TGTGCCAGCAGATCCGGGACTAGCGGGGGTGGGGAGCTGTTTTTT.

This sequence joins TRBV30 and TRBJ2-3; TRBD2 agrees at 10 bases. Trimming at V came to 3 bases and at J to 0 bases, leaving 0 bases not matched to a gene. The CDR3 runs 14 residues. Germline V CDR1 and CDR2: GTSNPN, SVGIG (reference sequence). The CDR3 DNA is TGTGCCTGGAGGACTAGCGGGAGCACAGATACGCAGTATTTT. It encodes CAWRTSGSTDTQYF.

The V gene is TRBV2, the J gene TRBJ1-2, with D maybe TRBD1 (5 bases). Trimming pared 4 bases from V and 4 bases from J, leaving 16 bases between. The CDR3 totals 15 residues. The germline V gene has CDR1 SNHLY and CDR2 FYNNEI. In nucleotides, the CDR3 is TGTGCCAGCAGTGCTTACGACAGCCCACGCTATGGCTACACCTTC. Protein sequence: CASSAYDSPRYGYTF.

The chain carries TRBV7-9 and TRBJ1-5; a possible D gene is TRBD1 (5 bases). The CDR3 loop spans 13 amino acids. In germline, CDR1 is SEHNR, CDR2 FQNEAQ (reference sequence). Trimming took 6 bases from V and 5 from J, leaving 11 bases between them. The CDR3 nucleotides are TGTGCCAGCAGTAGGGGTGTTGATCAGCCCCAGCATTTT. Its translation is CASSRGVDQPQHF.

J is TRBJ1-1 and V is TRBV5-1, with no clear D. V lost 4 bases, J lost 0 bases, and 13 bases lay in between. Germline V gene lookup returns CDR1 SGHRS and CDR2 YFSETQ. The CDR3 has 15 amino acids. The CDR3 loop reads CASSPREGMNTEAFF. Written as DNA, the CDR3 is TGCGCCAGCAGCCCTCGGGAAGGTATGAACACTGAAGCTTTCTTT. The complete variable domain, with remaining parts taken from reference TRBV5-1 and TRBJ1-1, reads KAGVTQTPRYLIKTRGQQVTLSCSPISGHRSVSWYQQTPGQGLQFLFEYFSETQRNKGNFPGRFSGRQFSNSRSEMNVSTLELGDSALYLCASSPREGMNTEAFFGQGTRLTVV.

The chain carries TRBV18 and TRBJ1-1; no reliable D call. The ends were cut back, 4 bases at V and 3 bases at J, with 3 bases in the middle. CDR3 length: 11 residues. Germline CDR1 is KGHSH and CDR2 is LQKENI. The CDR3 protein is CASSRDTEAFF. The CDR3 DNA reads TGTGCCAGCTCACGAGACACTGAAGCTTTCTTT.

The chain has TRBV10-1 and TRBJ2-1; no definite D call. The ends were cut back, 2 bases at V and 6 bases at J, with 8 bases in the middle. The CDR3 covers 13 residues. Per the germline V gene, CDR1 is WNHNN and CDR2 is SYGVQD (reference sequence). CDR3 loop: CASSEGSFNEQFF. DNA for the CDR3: TGCGCCAGCAGTGAGGGCAGTTTCAATGAGCAGTTCTTC.

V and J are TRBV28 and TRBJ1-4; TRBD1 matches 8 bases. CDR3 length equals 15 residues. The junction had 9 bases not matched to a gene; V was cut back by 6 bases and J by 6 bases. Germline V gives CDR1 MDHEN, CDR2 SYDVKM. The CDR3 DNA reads TGTGCCAGCAGGACGCGACAGGGGTGGTATGAAAAACTGTTTTTT. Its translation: CASRTRQGWYEKLFF.

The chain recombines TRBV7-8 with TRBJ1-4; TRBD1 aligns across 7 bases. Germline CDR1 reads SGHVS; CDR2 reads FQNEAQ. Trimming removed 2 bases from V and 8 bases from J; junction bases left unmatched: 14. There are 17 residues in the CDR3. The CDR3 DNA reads TGTGCCAGCAGCTTACGGGGCGGGACAGCAGAGTGGGAAAAACTGTTTTTT. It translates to CASSLRGGTAEWEKLFF.